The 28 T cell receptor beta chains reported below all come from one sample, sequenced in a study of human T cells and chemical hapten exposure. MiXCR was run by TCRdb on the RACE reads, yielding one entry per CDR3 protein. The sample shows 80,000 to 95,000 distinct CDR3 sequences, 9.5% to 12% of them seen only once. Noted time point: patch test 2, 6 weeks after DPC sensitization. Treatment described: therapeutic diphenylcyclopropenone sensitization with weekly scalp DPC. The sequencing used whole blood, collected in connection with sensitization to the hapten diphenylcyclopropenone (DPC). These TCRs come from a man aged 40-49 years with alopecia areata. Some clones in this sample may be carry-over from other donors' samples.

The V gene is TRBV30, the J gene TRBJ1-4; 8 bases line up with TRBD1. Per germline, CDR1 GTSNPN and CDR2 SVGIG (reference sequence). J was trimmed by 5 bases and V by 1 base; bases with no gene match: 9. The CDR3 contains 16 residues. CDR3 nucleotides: TGTGCCTGGAGTGCCCGAGCGGGACAGGAAAATGAAAAACTGTTTTTT. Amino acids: CAWSARAGQENEKLFF.

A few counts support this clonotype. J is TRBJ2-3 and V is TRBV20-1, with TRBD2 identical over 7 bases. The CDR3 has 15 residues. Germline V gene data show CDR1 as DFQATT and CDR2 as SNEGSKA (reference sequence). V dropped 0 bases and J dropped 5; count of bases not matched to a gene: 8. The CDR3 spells CSARDPGGGLDTQYF. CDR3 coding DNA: TGCAGTGCTAGAGATCCGGGGGGAGGGCTAGATACGCAGTATTTT.

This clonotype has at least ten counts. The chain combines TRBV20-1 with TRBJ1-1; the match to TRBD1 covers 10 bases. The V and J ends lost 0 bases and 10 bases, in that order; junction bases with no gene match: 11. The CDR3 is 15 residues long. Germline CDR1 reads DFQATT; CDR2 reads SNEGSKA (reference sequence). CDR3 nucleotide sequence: TGCAGTGCTAGAGATGGGGACAGGGGTGGATTCGGAGCTTTCTTT. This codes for CSARDGDRGGFGAFF.

DNA for the CDR3: TGTGCCAGCCCCGTAACGGGACAGGGGCCACTAAAATTAACCTACGAGCAGTACGTC. It is translated as CASPVTGQGPLKLTYEQYV. The gene calls are TRBV27 and TRBJ2-7; 10 positions agree with TRBD1. Germline V CDR1 and CDR2: MNHEY, SMNVEV (reference sequence). V was pared by 8 bases and J by 2 bases, with 21 bases of the junction left unmatched. The CDR3 has 19 residues.

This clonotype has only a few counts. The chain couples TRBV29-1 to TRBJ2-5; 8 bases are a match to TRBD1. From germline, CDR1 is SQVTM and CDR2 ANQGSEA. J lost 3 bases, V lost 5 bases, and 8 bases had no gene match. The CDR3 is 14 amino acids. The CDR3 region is CSVPFWDRKETQYF. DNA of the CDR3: TGCAGCGTTCCTTTTTGGGACAGGAAAGAGACCCAGTACTTC.

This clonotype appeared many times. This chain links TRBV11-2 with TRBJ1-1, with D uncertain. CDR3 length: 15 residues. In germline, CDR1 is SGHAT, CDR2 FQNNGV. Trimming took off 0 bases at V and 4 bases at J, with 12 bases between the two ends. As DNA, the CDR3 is TGTGCCAGCAGCTTAGAACTCCAAAGGACCACTGAAGCTTTCTTT. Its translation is CASSLELQRTTEAFF.

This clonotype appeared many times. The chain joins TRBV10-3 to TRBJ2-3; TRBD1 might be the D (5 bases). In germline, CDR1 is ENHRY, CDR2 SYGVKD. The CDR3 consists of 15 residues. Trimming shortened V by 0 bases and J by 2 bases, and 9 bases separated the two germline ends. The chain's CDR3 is CAISESGHDTDTQYF. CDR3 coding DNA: TGTGCCATCAGTGAGTCTGGACATGACACAGATACGCAGTATTTT.

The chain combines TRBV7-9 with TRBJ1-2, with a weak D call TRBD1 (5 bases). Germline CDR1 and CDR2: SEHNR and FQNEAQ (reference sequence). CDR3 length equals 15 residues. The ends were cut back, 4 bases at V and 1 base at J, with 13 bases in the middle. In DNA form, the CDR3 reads TGTGCCAGCAGCTGGGGGACGGAGGGTAACTATGGCTACACCTTC. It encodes CASSWGTEGNYGYTF.

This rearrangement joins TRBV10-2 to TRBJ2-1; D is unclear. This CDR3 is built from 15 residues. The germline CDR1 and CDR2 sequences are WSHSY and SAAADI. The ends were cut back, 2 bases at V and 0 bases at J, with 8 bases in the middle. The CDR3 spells CASSEVPSSYNEQFF. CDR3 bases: TGCGCCAGCAGTGAGGTTCCGAGCTCCTACAATGAGCAGTTCTTC.

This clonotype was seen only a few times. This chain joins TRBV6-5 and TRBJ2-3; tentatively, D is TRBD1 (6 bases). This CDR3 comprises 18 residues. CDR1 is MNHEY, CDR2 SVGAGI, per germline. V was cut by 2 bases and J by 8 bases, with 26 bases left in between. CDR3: CASSYLPRGTGTRGTQYF. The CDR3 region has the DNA TGTGCCAGCAGTTACCTACCGCGCGGTACCGGGACACGGGGTACGCAGTATTTT.

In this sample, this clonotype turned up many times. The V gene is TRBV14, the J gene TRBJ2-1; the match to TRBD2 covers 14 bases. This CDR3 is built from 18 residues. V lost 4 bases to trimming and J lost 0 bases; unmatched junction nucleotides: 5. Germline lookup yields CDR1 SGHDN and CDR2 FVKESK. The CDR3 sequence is CASSPGTSGRVSYNEQFF. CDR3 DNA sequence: TGTGCCAGCAGCCCGGGGACTAGCGGGAGAGTCTCCTACAATGAGCAGTTCTTC.

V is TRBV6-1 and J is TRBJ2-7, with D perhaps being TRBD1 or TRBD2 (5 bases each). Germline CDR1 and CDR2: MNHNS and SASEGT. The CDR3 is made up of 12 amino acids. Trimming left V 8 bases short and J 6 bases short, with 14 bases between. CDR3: CASGGEGIEQYF. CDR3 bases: TGTGCCAGCGGGGGAGAGGGGATCGAGCAGTACTTC.

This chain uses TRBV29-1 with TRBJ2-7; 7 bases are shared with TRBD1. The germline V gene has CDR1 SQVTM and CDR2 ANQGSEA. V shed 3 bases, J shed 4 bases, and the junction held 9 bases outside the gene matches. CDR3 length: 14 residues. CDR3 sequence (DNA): TGCAGCGTTGATGGGGACAGTGCTTCTTACGAGCAGTACTTC. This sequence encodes CSVDGDSASYEQYF.

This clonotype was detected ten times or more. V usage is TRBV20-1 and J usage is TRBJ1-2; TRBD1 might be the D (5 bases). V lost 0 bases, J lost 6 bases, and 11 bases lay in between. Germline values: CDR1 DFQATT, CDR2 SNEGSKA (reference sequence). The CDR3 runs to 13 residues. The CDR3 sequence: CSARDRRGDGYTF. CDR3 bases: TGCAGTGCTAGAGATCGAAGAGGGGATGGCTACACCTTC.

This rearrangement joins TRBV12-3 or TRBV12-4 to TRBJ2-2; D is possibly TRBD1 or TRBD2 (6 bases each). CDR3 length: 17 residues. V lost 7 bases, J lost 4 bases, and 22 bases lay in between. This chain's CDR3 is CASTLSLGGASTGELFF. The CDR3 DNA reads TGTGCCAGCACCTTATCCCTCGGGGGCGCCTCCACCGGGGAGCTGTTTTTT.

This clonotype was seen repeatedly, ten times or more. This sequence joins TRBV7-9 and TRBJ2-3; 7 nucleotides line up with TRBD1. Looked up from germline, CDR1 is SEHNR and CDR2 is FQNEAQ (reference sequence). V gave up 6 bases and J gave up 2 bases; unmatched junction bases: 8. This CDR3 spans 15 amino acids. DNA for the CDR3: TGTGCCAGCAGACAGGGGAGTATCGACACAGATACGCAGTATTTT. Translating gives CASRQGSIDTDTQYF.

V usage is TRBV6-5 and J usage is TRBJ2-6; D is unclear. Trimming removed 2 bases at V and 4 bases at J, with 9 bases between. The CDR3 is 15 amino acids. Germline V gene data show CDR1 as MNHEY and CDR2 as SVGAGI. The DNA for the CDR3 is TGTGCCAGCAGTTACGCGTCAGTGGGGGCCAACGTCCTGACTTTC. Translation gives CASSYASVGANVLTF.

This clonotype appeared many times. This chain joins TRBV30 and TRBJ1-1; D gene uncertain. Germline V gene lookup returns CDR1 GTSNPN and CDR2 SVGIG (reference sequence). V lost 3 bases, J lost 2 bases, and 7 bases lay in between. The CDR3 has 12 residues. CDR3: CAWSRVNTEAFF. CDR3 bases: TGTGCCTGGAGCCGAGTAAACACTGAAGCTTTCTTT.

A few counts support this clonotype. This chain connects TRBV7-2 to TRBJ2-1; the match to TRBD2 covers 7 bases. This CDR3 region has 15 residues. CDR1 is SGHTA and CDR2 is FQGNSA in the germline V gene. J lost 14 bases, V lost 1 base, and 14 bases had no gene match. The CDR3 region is CASSLEDRPIRGEFF. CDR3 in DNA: TGTGCCAGCAGCTTAGAAGACAGACCAATCCGGGGGGAGTTCTTC.

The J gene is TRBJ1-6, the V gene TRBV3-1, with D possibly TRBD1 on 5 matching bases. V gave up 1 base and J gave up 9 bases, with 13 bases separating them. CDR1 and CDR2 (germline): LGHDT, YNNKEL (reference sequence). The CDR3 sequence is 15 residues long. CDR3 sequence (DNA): TGTGCCAGCAGCCAAGCGCAGGGAGGCGTTTCACCCCTCCACTTT. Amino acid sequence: CASSQAQGGVSPLHF.

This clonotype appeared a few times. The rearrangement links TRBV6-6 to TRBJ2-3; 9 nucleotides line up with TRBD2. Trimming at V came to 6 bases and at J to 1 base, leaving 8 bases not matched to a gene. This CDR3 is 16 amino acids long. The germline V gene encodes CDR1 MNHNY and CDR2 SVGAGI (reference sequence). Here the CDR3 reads CASRSPQREGTDTQYF. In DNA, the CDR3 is TGTGCCAGCAGGTCCCCCCAGCGGGAGGGCACAGATACGCAGTATTTT.

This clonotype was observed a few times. Here the CDR3 reads CASSSSARGYNEQFF. The DNA for the CDR3 is TGCGCCAGCAGCTCATCTGCGCGGGGGTACAATGAGCAGTTCTTC. V usage is TRBV5-1 and J usage is TRBJ2-1; 7 nucleotides line up with TRBD2. The V segment lost 3 bases and the J segment 4 bases; nucleotides outside the gene matches: 7. The CDR3 is 15 residues long. Germline lookup yields CDR1 SGHRS and CDR2 YFSETQ.

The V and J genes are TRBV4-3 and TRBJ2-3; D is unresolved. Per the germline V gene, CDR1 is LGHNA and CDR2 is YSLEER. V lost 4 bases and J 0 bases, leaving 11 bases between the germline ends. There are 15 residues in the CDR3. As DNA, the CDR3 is TGCGCCAGCAGCCTTAGGGCGAGTAGCACAGATACGCAGTATTTT. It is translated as CASSLRASSTDTQYF.

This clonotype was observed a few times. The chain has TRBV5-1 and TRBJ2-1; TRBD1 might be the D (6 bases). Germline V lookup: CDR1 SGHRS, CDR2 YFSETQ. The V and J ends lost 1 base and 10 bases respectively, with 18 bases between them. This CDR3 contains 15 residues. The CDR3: CASSLTGNPDGEQFF. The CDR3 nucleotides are TGCGCCAGCAGCTTGACAGGGAACCCTGATGGGGAGCAGTTCTTC.

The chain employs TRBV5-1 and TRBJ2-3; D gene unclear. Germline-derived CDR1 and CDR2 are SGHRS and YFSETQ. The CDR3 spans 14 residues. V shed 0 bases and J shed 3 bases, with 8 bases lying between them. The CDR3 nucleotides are TGCGCCAGCAGCTTGGTACAAGGAACAGATACGCAGTATTTT. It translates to CASSLVQGTDTQYF.

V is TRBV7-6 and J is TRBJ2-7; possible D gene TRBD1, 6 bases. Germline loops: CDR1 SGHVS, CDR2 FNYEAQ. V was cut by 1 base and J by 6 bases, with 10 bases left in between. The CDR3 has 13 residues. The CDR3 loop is CASSLDRAGEQYF. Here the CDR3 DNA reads TGTGCCAGCAGCTTAGACAGGGCAGGCGAGCAGTACTTC. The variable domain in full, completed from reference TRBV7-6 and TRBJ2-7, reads GAGVSQSPRYKVTKRGQDVALRCDPISGHVSLYWYRQALGQGPEFLTYFNYEAQQDKSGLPNDRFSAERPEGSISTLTIQRTEQRDSAMYRCASSLDRAGEQYFGPGTRLTVT.

DNA of the CDR3: TGTGCCAGCAGCCAACAAGATCTCCTAGCGGAGATCACAGATACGCAGTATTTT. It is translated as CASSQQDLLAEITDTQYF. The rearrangement links TRBV4-2 to TRBJ2-3; 7 nucleotides align to TRBD2. Germline V lookup: CDR1 LGHNA, CDR2 YNFKEQ. This CDR3 has 18 residues. Trimming took 2 bases from V and 2 from J; bases not matched to a gene: 13.

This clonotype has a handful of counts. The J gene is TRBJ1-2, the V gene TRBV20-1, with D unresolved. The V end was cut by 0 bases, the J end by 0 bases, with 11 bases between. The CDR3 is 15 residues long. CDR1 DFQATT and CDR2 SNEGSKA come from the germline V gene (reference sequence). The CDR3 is CSARDFQNSNYGYTF. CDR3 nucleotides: TGCAGTGCTAGAGATTTTCAGAATTCTAACTATGGCTACACCTTC.